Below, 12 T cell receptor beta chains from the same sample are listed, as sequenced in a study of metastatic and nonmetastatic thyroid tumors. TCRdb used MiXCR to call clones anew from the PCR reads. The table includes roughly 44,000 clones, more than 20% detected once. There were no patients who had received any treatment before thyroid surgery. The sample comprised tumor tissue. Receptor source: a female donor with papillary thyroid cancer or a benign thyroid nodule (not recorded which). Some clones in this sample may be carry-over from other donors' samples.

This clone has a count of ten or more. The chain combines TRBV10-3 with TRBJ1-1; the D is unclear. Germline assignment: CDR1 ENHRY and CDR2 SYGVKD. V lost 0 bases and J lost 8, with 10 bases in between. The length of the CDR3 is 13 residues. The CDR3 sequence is CAISESDLLEAFF. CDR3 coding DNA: TGTGCCATCAGTGAGTCCGACTTACTCGAAGCTTTCTTT.

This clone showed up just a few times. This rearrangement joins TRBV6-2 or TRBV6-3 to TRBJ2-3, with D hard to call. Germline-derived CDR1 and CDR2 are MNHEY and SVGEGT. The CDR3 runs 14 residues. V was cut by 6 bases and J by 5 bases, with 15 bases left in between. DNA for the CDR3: TGTGCCAGCAGACGAGGAATAGTGGGAGATACGCAGTATTTT. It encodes CASRRGIVGDTQYF.

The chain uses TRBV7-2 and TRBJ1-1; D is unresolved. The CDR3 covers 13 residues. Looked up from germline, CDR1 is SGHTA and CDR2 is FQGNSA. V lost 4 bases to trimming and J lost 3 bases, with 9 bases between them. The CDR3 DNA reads TGTGCCAGCAGCTGTCGTGGGGACACTGAAGCTTTCTTT. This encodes CASSCRGDTEAFF.

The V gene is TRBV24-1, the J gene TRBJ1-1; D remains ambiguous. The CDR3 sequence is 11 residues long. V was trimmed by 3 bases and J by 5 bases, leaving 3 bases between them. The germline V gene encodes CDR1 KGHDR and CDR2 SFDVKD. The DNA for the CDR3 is TGTGCCACCAGTGATCTAACTGAAGCTTTCTTT. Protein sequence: CATSDLTEAFF.

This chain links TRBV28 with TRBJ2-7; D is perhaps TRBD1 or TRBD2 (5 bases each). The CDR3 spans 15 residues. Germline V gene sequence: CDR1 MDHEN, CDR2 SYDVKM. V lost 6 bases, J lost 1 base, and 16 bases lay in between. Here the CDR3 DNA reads TGTGCCAGCAGCGGATTGTGGGGGAATTCCTACGAGCAGTACTTC. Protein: CASSGLWGNSYEQYF.

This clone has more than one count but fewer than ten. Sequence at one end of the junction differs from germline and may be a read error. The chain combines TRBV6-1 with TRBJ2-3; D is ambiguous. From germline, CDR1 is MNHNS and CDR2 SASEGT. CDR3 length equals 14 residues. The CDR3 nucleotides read TGTGCCAGCAGTGAAATTTGGGTCACAGACACGCAGTATTTT. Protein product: CASSEIWVTDTQYF.

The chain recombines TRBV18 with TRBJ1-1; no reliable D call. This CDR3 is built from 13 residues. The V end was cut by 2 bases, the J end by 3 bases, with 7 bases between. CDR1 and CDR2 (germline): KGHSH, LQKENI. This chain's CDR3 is CASSPGVDTEAFF. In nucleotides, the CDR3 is TGTGCCAGCTCACCAGGGGTCGACACTGAAGCTTTCTTT.

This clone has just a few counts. The CDR3 nucleotides are TGTGCCAGCAGTTCAGCTGACAGGGTGAGGGGCTACACCTTC. This gives the protein CASSSADRVRGYTF. The chain has TRBV27 and TRBJ1-2, with TRBD1 identical over 7 bases. J lost 8 bases, V lost 4 bases, and 10 bases had no gene match. The germline V gene encodes CDR1 MNHEY and CDR2 SMNVEV (reference sequence). The CDR3 is 14 residues long.

This CDR3 reads CSARDLWARNLRDTEAFF. The DNA for the CDR3 is TGCAGTGCTAGAGATCTTTGGGCACGGAATCTGCGCGACACTGAAGCTTTCTTT. This chain connects TRBV20-1 to TRBJ1-1; no clear D gene. The CDR3 is 18 residues long. The germline V gene encodes CDR1 DFQATT and CDR2 SNEGSKA (reference sequence). V lost 0 bases and J 3 bases, leaving 23 bases between the germline ends.

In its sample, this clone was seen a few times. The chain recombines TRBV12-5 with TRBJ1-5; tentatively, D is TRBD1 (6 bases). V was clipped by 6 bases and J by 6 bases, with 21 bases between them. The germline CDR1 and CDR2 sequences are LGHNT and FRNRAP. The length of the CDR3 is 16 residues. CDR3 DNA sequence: TGTGCTAGTGGCCCCCGGGGGGGGCCCGAAAGTCAGCCCCAGCATTTT. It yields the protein CASGPRGGPESQPQHF. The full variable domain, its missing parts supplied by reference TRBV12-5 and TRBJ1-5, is DARVTQTPRHKVTEMGQEVTMRCQPILGHNTVFWYRQTMMQGLELLAYFRNRAPLDDSGMPKDRFSAEMPDATLATLKIQPSEPRDSAVYFCASGPRGGPESQPQHFGDGTRLSIL.

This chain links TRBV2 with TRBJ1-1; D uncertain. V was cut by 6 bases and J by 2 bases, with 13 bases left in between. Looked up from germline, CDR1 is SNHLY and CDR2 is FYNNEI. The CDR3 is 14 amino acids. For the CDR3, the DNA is TGTGCCAGCAGAGAGTCCGGTCGTAACACTGAAGCTTTCTTT. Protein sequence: CASRESGRNTEAFF.

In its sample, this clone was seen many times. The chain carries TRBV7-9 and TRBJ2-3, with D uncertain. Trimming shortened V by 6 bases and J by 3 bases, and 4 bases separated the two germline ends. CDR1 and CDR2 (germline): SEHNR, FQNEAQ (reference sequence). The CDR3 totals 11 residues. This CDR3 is CASRRTDTQYF. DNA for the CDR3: TGTGCCAGCAGGAGGACAGATACGCAGTATTTT.